This T cell receptor beta chain derives from a study of shared clonotypes between healthy human individuals. Study at large: Per-donor plates numbered three CD4 naive, three CD4 memory, two CD8 naive and one CD8 memory.

Method: immunoSEQ multiplex PCR; TCRdb's copy keeps in-frame clones and lacks some. The repertoire includes under 2.5 million clones, 85% to 95% of them detected once, and 0.37% sits in the top ten. J lost 3 bases, V lost 4 bases, and 5 bases had no gene match. In germline, CDR1 is MDHEN, CDR2 SYDVKM. The CDR3 is made up of 15 amino acids. The clonotype originates from a man aged 18 to 29 in good health. Some clones in this sample may be carry-over from other donors' samples. Sequences were obtained from naive CD4+ T cells from PBMCs. Subset noted: CD45RA+ positively selected. V and J are TRBV28 and TRBJ2-1, with 8 bases that match TRBD2. The DNA of the CDR3 is TGTGCCAGCAGTTCCTCGGGACTAGGCTACAATGAGCAGTTCTTC. It translates to CASSSSGLGYNEQFF. The full variable domain, rest sourced from reference TRBV28 and TRBJ2-1, is DVKVTQSSRYLVKRTGEKVFLECVQDMDHENMFWYRQDPGLGLRLIYFSYDVKMKEKGDIPEGYSVSREKKERFSLILESASTNQTSMYLCASSSSGLGYNEQFFGPGTRLTVL.